This entry features one T cell receptor (beta chain) sequence. The data derive from a study of blood T cell repertoires in COVID-19. Study details: Collection of acute and convalescent COVID-19 samples took place in the United States, Italy and Spain. PBMCs, B-cell-depleted T cells, or T cells provided the cDNA or gDNA that made up the material.

In the original processing: Scientists estimated how many nucleated cells there were by amplifying reference gene primers. Data came from immunoSEQ multiplex PCR; TCRdb stores just in-frame clones and leaves some out. V, J and clone size derive from that table, while D and trimming were established from the DNA sequence. The profile covers more than 60,000 clones, with almost 90% appearing a single time and over 20% taken by the ten largest. The V and J ends lost 0 bases and 10 bases, in that order; junction bases with no gene match: 18. From germline, CDR1 is SGHVS and CDR2 FQNEAQ. CDR3 length: 20 amino acids.

This TCR was recovered from a woman aged 45-60 years with active or convalescent COVID-19. The chain joins TRBV7-8 to TRBJ1-6; TRBD1 agrees at 10 bases. The sample taken for sequencing was peripheral blood. The CDR3 sequence: CASSLASRRQGARGGSPLHF. In DNA, the CDR3 is TGTGCCAGCAGCTTAGCTTCTCGTCGACAGGGGGCTCGCGGAGGGTCACCCCTCCACTTT.